These 32 T cell receptor beta chains were all obtained from the same sample, sequenced in a study of blood T cells in healthy people across ages. Primed by a sample-barcoded 5' primer and a J-beta primer mix, a second PCR proceeded for 7 to 11 cycles. TCRdb processed the 5' RACE reads anew with MiXCR; each CDR3 protein has one entry. The repertoire holds 700,000 to 900,000 distinct CDR3 sequences, with roughly 25% as singletons. A further study also used this sample, focusing on T cells of mothers and their children.

The sequenced sample consisted of blood. The origin of the receptors is a boy aged 5-17 years in good health.

This sequence joins TRBV4-1 and TRBJ2-7, with 8 bases aligning to TRBD2. Germline assignment: CDR1 MGHRA and CDR2 YSYEKL. V gave up 4 bases and J gave up 4 bases; unmatched junction bases: 9. CDR3 length equals 15 residues. The CDR3 nucleotides read TGCGCCAGCAGCCCACCCGGCGGGGGGCTGTACGAGCAGTACTTC. It is translated as CASSPPGGGLYEQYF.

The chain combines TRBV13 with TRBJ2-5; D is perhaps TRBD1 (6 bases). CDR1 and CDR2 from the germline V gene are PRHDT and FYEKMQ (reference sequence). The CDR3 totals 16 residues. V lost 1 base, J lost 4 bases, and 16 bases lay in between. The DNA of the CDR3 is TGTGCCAGCAGCTTAGAAGGACAGAGAAACCGAGAGACCCAGTACTTC. It encodes CASSLEGQRNRETQYF.

The rearrangement uses TRBV14 and TRBJ1-2, with D hard to call. CDR1 SGHDN and CDR2 FVKESK come from the germline V gene. This CDR3 spans 13 amino acids. V was cut by 2 bases and J by 0 bases, with 4 bases left in between. In DNA form, the CDR3 reads TGTGCCAGCAGCCAATATCCTAACTATGGCTACACCTTC. Amino acids: CASSQYPNYGYTF.

The chain uses TRBV4-1 and TRBJ1-3; the D is unclear. The CDR3 runs 15 residues. In germline, CDR1 is MGHRA, CDR2 YSYEKL. V was trimmed by 2 bases and J by 8 bases, leaving 16 bases between them. The DNA of the CDR3 is TGCGCCAGCAGCCAACCGACCGCCGGGAGCTACACCATATATTTT. Its translation is CASSQPTAGSYTIYF.

This clonotype turned up a few times. The chain carries TRBV18 and TRBJ2-6; TRBD1 might be the D (6 bases). The CDR3 runs 15 residues. Germline V CDR1 and CDR2: KGHSH, LQKENI. V was cut by 2 bases and J by 2 bases, with 7 bases left in between. The CDR3 sequence: CASSPSGAGANVLTF. In DNA, the CDR3 is TGTGCCAGCTCACCATCAGGGGCTGGGGCCAACGTCCTGACTTTC.

This clonotype has more than one count but fewer than ten. The V and J genes are TRBV5-1 and TRBJ2-2; 7 bases are shared with TRBD2. Trimming removed 6 bases from V and 0 bases from J; junction bases left unmatched: 8. The germline V gene encodes CDR1 SGHRS and CDR2 YFSETQ. The CDR3 contains 16 residues. The CDR3 DNA sequence: TGCGCCAGCAAGGGGTCCGGGACTACGAACACCGGGGAGCTGTTTTTT. Amino acid sequence: CASKGSGTTNTGELFF.

This chain links TRBV20-1 with TRBJ2-5, with D hard to call. The better agreement between TRBJ2-7 and the DNA end casts doubt on the J call. Germline V gene data show CDR1 as DFQATT and CDR2 as SNEGSKA (reference sequence). The CDR3 is made up of 13 amino acids. DNA for the CDR3: TGCAGTGCTCGGCCACGAACTTCCTACGAGCAGTACTTC. It is translated as CSARPRTSYEQYF.

This clonotype was seen only a few times. Just one base apart from a much larger clone, this may be a read error. The chain joins TRBV13 to TRBJ1-4, with D perhaps TRBD1 (5 bases). The length of the CDR3 is 16 residues. CDR1 and CDR2 from the germline V gene are PRHDT and FYEKMQ (reference sequence). Written as DNA, the CDR3 is TGTGTCAGCAGCTCGCCCCCAGGGACCCATAATGAAAAACTGTTTTTT. Encoded protein: CVSSSPPGTHNEKLFF.

The chain employs TRBV29-1 and TRBJ2-3; D may be TRBD1 (5 bases). CDR3 size: 13 residues. With 5 bases removed from V and 4 bases from J, the gap between germline ends came to 13 bases. Germline V gives CDR1 SQVTM, CDR2 ANQGSEA. In DNA, the CDR3 is TGCAGCGTTAGACGACAGCGCGCAGATACGCAGTATTTT. It translates to CSVRRQRADTQYF.

This clonotype was detected only a few times. This chain joins TRBV5-1 and TRBJ2-1; weak D call: TRBD1 (6 bases). The assigned J gene may be wrong: the sequence end matches TRBJ2-7 better. Germline-derived CDR1 and CDR2 are SGHRS and YFSETQ. The length of the CDR3 is 13 residues. Here the CDR3 reads CASSPDRKYEQYF. In DNA, the CDR3 is TGCGCCAGCAGCCCCGACAGGAAGTACGAGCAGTACTTC.

Remarks on this clonotype: A read error may account for a junction end that differs from germline. V usage is TRBV20-1 and J usage is TRBJ2-5; either TRBD1 or TRBD2 may fit D (5 bases each). Germline V lookup: CDR1 DFQATT, CDR2 SNEGSKA (reference sequence). The CDR3 totals 15 residues. The CDR3 here is CSARGGGARAGTQYF. CDR3 bases: TGCAGTGCCAGAGGTGGGGGAGCCAGGGCGGGGACCCAGTACTTC.

This clonotype was detected once. The chain carries TRBV4-1 and TRBJ1-4; D not certain. The CDR3 is 18 amino acids. Germline CDR1 reads MGHRA; CDR2 reads YSYEKL. V shed 0 bases and J shed 2 bases, with 16 bases lying between them. CDR3 in amino acids: CASSQEGPPRVTNEKLFF. The CDR3 DNA sequence: TGCGCCAGCAGCCAAGAAGGACCTCCCCGGGTTACTAATGAAAAACTGTTTTTT.

The chain couples TRBV12-3 or TRBV12-4 to TRBJ2-7; D is ambiguous. The V end was cut by 3 bases, the J end by 7 bases, with 10 bases between. CDR3 length: 12 amino acids. The CDR3 loop is CASSFSSTEQYF. The CDR3 nucleotides read TGTGCCAGCAGTTTTTCCTCAACGGAGCAGTACTTC.

The chain links TRBV20-1 to TRBJ1-1; D not resolved. CDR1 and CDR2 from the germline V gene are DFQATT and SNEGSKA (reference sequence). V lost 2 bases and J lost 0, with 10 bases in between. This CDR3 region has 14 residues. The CDR3 reads CSARSPILNTEAFF. The CDR3 bases are TGCAGTGCTAGATCCCCTATATTGAACACTGAAGCTTTCTTT.

The genes are TRBV10-3 and TRBJ1-2; 8 bases match TRBD1. Trimming removed 2 bases from V and 1 base from J; junction bases left unmatched: 6. In germline, CDR1 is ENHRY, CDR2 SYGVKD. The CDR3 is 16 residues long. The CDR3 nucleotides read TGTGCCATCAGTGAGGAGGCAGGGGGCGATAACTATGGCTACACCTTC. Protein product: CAISEEAGGDNYGYTF.

This clonotype has a handful of counts. The chain couples TRBV20-1 to TRBJ1-2; D is possibly TRBD1 (5 bases). The CDR3 has 16 residues. CDR1 is DFQATT and CDR2 is SNEGSKA in the germline V gene (reference sequence). V was clipped by 0 bases and J by 8 bases, with 22 bases between them. The CDR3 DNA reads as TGCAGTGCTAGAGATCCCGCAGGGCGCGGAGTAATGGGCTACACCTTC. Its translation: CSARDPAGRGVMGYTF.

The DNA of the CDR3 is TGCGCCAGCAGCTTGGAGGTGTACTCAGGGGCCAACGTCCTGACTTTC. Protein sequence: CASSLEVYSGANVLTF. The chain is built from TRBV5-1 and TRBJ2-6; D gene uncertain. Deletions cut 0 bases from V and 4 bases from J, with 11 bases between. The CDR3 consists of 16 residues. Germline V gene sequence: CDR1 SGHRS, CDR2 YFSETQ.

The table lists this clonotype with a few counts. The chain recombines TRBV12-3 or TRBV12-4 with TRBJ2-4; D not resolved. V lost 5 bases to trimming and J lost 6 bases, with 8 bases between them. The length of the CDR3 is 12 residues. The CDR3 coding sequence is TGTGCCAGCAGTCGGAAGCTAAACATTCAGTACTTC. This sequence encodes CASSRKLNIQYF.

This clonotype was observed a handful of times. V and J are TRBV28 and TRBJ2-7, with 7 bases that match TRBD1. This CDR3 region has 12 residues. V shed 6 bases, J shed 4 bases, and the junction held 3 bases outside the gene matches. Germline CDR1 is MDHEN and CDR2 is SYDVKM. CDR3 nucleotide sequence: TGTGCCAGCAGCGGACAGGAGTACGAGCAGTACTTC. Protein sequence: CASSGQEYEQYF.

This clonotype was counted only a few times. CDR3 region: CASSSMRGTDTQYF. The CDR3 nucleotides are TGTGCCAGCAGTTCAATGAGGGGCACAGATACGCAGTATTTT. The rearrangement links TRBV5-5 to TRBJ2-3; possibly TRBD2 for D (5 bases). Trimming shortened V by 5 bases and J by 1 base, and 11 bases separated the two germline ends. The CDR3 covers 14 residues. CDR1 is SGHKS and CDR2 is YYEKEE in the germline V gene (reference sequence).

The chain has TRBV7-9 and TRBJ1-4, with TRBD1 as a possible D gene (5 bases). V lost 4 bases and J 13 bases, leaving 19 bases between the germline ends. CDR3 length equals 14 residues. Germline CDR1 and CDR2: SEHNR and FQNEAQ (reference sequence). CDR3 sequence (DNA): TGTGCCAGCAGCTCCCCGGGCCCCTCCAGGGTACTGTTTTTT. It encodes CASSSPGPSRVLFF. The complete variable domain, with remaining parts taken from reference TRBV7-9 and TRBJ1-4, reads DTGVSQNPRHKITKRGQNVTFRCDPISEHNRLYWYRQTLGQGPEFLTYFQNEAQLEKSRLLSDRFSAERPKGSFSTLEIQRTEQGDSAMYLCASSSPGPSRVLFFGSGTQLSVL.

V usage is TRBV29-1 and J usage is TRBJ1-2, with D maybe TRBD1 (5 bases). CDR1 is SQVTM and CDR2 is ANQGSEA in the germline V gene. The germline V and J ends were trimmed by 4 bases and 8 bases, with 17 bases remaining between them. This CDR3 region has 13 residues. The CDR3 sequence: CSVAGRAGEGYTF. DNA for the CDR3: TGCAGCGTTGCCGGACGGGCGGGGGAAGGCTACACCTTC.

In its sample, this clonotype was seen a few times. The chain is built from TRBV5-6 and TRBJ1-4, with 10 bases aligning to TRBD1. Germline V CDR1 and CDR2: SGHDT, YYEEEE. The CDR3 extends over 16 amino acids. Losses at the gene ends were 4 bases for V and 7 bases for J; bases not matched to a gene: 10. CDR3 protein: CASSGGTGVRSEKLFF. The CDR3 nucleotides are TGTGCCAGCAGCGGCGGGACAGGGGTTCGGTCTGAAAAACTGTTTTTT.

The rearrangement joins TRBV7-8 to TRBJ1-4, with D hard to call. V lost 2 bases to trimming and J lost 5 bases, with 9 bases between them. This CDR3 region has 14 residues. Germline V gene lookup returns CDR1 SGHVS and CDR2 FQNEAQ. The CDR3 loop reads CASSLNSENEKLFF. For the CDR3, the DNA is TGTGCCAGCAGCTTAAACAGTGAAAATGAAAAACTGTTTTTT.

This chain uses TRBV20-1 with TRBJ1-3; 8 bases are a match to TRBD1. The germline CDR1 and CDR2 sequences are DFQATT and SNEGSKA (reference sequence). The CDR3 has 13 residues. J gave up 4 bases and V 5 bases, and 4 bases lay outside the gene matches. CDR3 DNA sequence: TGCAGTGCTTTTCGACAGGGGGGAAACACCATATATTTT. It yields the protein CSAFRQGGNTIYF.

The chain links TRBV5-1 to TRBJ1-1; D remains ambiguous. The germline V gene encodes CDR1 SGHRS and CDR2 YFSETQ. Trimming left V 1 base short and J 0 bases short, with 7 bases between. This CDR3 region has 14 residues. The CDR3 nucleotides are TGCGCCAGCAGCTTGAACATCATGAACACTGAAGCTTTCTTT. It is translated as CASSLNIMNTEAFF.

This clonotype was observed a handful of times. The J gene is TRBJ2-2, the V gene TRBV9; 8 bases align to TRBD1. The CDR3 sequence is 16 residues long. Germline-derived CDR1 and CDR2 are SGDLS and YYNGEE. The V and J ends lost 4 bases and 5 bases, in that order; junction bases with no gene match: 10. In DNA, the CDR3 is TGTGCCAGCAGCTCGGCCCGGGACAGGAAAACCGGGGAGCTGTTTTTT. This sequence encodes CASSSARDRKTGELFF.

The genes are TRBV7-2 and TRBJ2-5; tentatively, D is TRBD1 (6 bases). The CDR3 is 15 amino acids. CDR1 and CDR2 from the germline V gene are SGHTA and FQGNSA. The germline V and J ends were trimmed by 3 bases and 5 bases, with 16 bases remaining between them. CDR3 coding DNA: TGTGCCAGCAGCTTCGTACCCACAGGGCGGGAGACCCAGTACTTC. Its translation is CASSFVPTGRETQYF.

The rearrangement links TRBV4-1 to TRBJ1-1; D gene uncertain. Germline V lookup: CDR1 MGHRA, CDR2 YSYEKL. Trimming took off 1 base at V and 0 bases at J, with 15 bases between the two ends. The length of the CDR3 is 17 residues. CDR3 DNA: TGCGCCAGCAGCCAAGGACCCCCACGGTTCATGAACACTGAAGCTTTCTTT. Translating it yields CASSQGPPRFMNTEAFF.

There are a few counts of this clonotype. V is TRBV13 and J is TRBJ2-5, with D possibly being TRBD1 (5 bases). Looked up from germline, CDR1 is PRHDT and CDR2 is FYEKMQ (reference sequence). This CDR3 has 11 residues. The ends were cut back, 3 bases at V and 11 bases at J, with 10 bases in the middle. The CDR3 spells CASSFDRKQYF. CDR3 bases: TGTGCCAGCAGCTTCGACAGAAAGCAGTACTTC.

The gene calls are TRBV15 and TRBJ2-3; a weak D match, TRBD2 (5 bases). The germline V and J ends were trimmed by 5 bases and 2 bases, with 8 bases remaining between them. The CDR3 has 13 residues. Germline-derived CDR1 and CDR2 are LNHNV and YYDKDF (reference sequence). CDR3 residues: CATSGRDTDTQYF. DNA of the CDR3: TGTGCCACCAGCGGCCGGGACACAGATACGCAGTATTTT.

This clonotype occurred a few times. The CDR3 DNA reads TGCGCCAGCAGCTACCGGGACACTTACACCGGGGAGCTGTTTTTT. Translated, it gives CASSYRDTYTGELFF. This sequence joins TRBV5-1 and TRBJ2-2; a possible D gene is TRBD1 (6 bases). V dropped 3 bases and J dropped 3 bases, with 12 bases sitting between them. This CDR3 is built from 15 residues. Germline V CDR1 and CDR2: SGHRS, YFSETQ.